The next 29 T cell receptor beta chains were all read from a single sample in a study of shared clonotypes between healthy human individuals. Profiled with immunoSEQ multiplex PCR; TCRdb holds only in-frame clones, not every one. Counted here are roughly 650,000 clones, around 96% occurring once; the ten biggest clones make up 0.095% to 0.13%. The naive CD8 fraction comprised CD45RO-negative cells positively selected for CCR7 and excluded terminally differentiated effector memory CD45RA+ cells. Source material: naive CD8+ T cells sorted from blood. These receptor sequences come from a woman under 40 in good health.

The CDR3 region has the DNA TGTGCCAGCAGTACCCAAGTGGGGGGAGAGACCCAGTACTTC. Translated, it gives CASSTQVGGETQYF. V and J are TRBV27 and TRBJ2-5, with a tentative D call TRBD2 (6 bases). The CDR3 has 14 amino acids. The V end lost 5 bases, the J end lost 4 bases, and 14 bases lay between the germline ends. Germline CDR1 is MNHEY and CDR2 is SMNVEV (reference sequence).

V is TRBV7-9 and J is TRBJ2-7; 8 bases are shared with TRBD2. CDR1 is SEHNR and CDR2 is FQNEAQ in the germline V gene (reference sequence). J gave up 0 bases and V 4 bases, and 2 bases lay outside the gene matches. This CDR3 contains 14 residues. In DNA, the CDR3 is TGTGCCAGCAGCTCCCTAGCGGGCTCCTACGAGCAGTACTTC. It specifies CASSSLAGSYEQYF.

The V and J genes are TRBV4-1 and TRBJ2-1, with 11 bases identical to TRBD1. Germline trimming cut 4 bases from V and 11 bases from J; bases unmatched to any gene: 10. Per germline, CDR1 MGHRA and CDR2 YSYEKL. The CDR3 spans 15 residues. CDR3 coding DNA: TGCGCCAGCAGCCTAGGACAGGGGGCGACCAGACAGCAGTTCTTC. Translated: CASSLGQGATRQQFF.

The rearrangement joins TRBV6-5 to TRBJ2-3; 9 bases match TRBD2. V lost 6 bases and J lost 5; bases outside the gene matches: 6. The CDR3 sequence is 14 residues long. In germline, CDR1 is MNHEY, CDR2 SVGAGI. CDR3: CASRGGRALDTQYF. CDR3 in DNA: TGTGCCAGCAGGGGCGGGAGGGCCTTAGATACGCAGTATTTT.

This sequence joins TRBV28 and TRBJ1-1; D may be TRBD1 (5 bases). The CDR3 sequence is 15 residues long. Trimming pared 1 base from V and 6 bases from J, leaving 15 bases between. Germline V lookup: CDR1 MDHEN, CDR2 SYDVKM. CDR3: CASSLSAGPRAEAFF. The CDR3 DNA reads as TGTGCCAGCAGTTTATCGGCAGGGCCTCGCGCTGAAGCTTTCTTT.

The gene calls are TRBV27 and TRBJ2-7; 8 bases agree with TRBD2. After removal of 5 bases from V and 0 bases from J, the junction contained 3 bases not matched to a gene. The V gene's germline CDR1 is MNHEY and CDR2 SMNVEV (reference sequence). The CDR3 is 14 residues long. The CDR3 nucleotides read TGTGCCAGCAGTCGGGCGGGGGGCTCCTACGAGCAGTACTTC. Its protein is CASSRAGGSYEQYF.

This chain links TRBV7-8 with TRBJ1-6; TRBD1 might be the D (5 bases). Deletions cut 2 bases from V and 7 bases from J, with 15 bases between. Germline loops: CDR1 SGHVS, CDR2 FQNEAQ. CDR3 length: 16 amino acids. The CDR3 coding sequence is TGTGCCAGCAGCTTATCATCGGGGCAGGGAAATTCACCCCTCCACTTT. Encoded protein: CASSLSSGQGNSPLHF.

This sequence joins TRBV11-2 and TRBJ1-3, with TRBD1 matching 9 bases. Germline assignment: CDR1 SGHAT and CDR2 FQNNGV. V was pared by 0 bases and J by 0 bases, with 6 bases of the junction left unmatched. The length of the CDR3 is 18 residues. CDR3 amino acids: CASSLELGQGLSGNTIYF. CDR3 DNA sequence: TGTGCCAGCAGCTTAGAGTTGGGACAGGGTCTCTCTGGAAACACCATATATTTT.

The CDR3, as DNA: TGTGCCAGCAGTGAATATAGTCAGGGGGCGGAAGGCGGGCTCGCCTACAATGAGCAGTTCTTC. This codes for CASSEYSQGAEGGLAYNEQFF. The chain joins TRBV2 to TRBJ2-1, with TRBD1 matching 8 bases. This CDR3 is built from 21 residues. Germline-derived CDR1 and CDR2 are SNHLY and FYNNEI. V was clipped by 2 bases and J by 2 bases; unmatched bases: 20.

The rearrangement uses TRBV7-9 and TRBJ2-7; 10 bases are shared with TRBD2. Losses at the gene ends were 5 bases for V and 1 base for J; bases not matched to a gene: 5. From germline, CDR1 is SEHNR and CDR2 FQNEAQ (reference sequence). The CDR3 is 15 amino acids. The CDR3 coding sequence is TGTGCCAGCAGCCCAGGGACTAGCGTATCCTACGAGCAGTACTTC. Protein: CASSPGTSVSYEQYF.

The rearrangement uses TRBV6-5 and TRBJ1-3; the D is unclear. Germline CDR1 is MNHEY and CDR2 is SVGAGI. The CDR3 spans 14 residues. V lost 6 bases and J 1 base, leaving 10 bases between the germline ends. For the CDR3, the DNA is TGTGCCAGCAGCTCCCTGGGGTCTGGAAACACCATATATTTT. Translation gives CASSSLGSGNTIYF.

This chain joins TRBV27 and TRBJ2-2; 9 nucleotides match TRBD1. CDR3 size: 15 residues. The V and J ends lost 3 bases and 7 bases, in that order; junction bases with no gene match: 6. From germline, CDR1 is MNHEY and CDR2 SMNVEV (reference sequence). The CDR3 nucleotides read TGTGCCAGCAGTTTCCGGACAGGGGCGGTCGGGGAGCTGTTTTTT. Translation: CASSFRTGAVGELFF.

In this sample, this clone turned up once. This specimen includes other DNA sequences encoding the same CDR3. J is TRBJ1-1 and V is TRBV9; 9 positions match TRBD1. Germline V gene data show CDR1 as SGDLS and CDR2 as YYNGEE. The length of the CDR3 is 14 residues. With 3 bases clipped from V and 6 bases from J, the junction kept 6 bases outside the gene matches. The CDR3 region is CASSARQGGAEAFF. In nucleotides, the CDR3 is TGTGCCAGCAGCGCCCGACAGGGGGGCGCTGAAGCTTTCTTT.

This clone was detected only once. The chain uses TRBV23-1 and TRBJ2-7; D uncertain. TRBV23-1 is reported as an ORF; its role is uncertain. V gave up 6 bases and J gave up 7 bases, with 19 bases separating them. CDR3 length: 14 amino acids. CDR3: CASSRSEVAREQYF. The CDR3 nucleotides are TGCGCCAGCAGCCGGAGTGAGGTCGCTCGGGAGCAGTACTTC.

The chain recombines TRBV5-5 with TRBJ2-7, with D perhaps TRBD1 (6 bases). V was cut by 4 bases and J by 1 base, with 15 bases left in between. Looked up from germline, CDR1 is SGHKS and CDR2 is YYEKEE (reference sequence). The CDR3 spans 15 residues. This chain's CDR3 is CASSVKGQTSYEQYF. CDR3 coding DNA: TGTGCCAGCAGCGTAAAAGGACAGACGTCCTACGAGCAGTACTTC.

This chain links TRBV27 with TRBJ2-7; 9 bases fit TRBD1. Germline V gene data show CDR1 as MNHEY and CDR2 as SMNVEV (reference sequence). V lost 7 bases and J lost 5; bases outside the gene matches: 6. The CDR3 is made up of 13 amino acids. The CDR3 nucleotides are TGTGCCAGCACCCCCGGGACAGGGCACGAGCAGTACTTC. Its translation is CASTPGTGHEQYF.

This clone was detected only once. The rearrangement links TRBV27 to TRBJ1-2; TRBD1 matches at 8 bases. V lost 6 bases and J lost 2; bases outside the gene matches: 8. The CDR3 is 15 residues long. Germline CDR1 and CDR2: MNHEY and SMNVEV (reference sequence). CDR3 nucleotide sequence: TGTGCCAGCAGGCCTCAGGGGGCCGTCAACTATGGCTACACCTTC. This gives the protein CASRPQGAVNYGYTF.

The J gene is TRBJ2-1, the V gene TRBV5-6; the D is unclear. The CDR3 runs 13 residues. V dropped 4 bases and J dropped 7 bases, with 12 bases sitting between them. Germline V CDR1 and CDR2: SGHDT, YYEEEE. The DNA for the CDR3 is TGTGCCAGCAGCGACGGATCTTTTAATGAGCAGTTCTTC. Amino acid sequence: CASSDGSFNEQFF. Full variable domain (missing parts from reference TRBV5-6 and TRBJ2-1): DAGVTQSPTHLIKTRGQQVTLRCSPKSGHDTVSWYQQALGQGPQFIFQYYEEEERQRGNFPDRFSGHQFPNYSSELNVNALLLGDSALYLCASSDGSFNEQFFGPGTRLTVL.

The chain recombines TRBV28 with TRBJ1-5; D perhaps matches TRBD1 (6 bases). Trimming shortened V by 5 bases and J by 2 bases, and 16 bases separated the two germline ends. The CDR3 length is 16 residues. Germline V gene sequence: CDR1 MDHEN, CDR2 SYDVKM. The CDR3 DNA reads TGTGCCAGCAGTCCGAAGCAGGGGATGGGCAATCAGCCCCAGCATTTT. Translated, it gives CASSPKQGMGNQPQHF.

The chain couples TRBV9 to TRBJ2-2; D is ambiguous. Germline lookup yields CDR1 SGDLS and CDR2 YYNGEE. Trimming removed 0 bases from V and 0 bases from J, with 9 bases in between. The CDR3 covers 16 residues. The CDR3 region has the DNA TGTGCCAGCAGCGTAGATCAAGCGCCGAACACCGGGGAGCTGTTTTTT. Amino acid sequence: CASSVDQAPNTGELFF.

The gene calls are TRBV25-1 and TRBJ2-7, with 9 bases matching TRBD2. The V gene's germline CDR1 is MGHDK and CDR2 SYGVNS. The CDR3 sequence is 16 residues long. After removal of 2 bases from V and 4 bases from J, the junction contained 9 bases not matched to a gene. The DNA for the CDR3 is TGTGCCAGCAGTGAACGTGGTAGCGGGAGTTTGTACGAGCAGTACTTC. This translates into CASSERGSGSLYEQYF.

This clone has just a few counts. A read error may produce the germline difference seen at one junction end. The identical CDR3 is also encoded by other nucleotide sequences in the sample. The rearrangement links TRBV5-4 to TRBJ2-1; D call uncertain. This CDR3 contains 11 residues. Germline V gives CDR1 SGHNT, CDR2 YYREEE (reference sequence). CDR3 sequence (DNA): TGTGCCAGCAGCTCCAACAATGAGCAGTTCTTC. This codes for CASSSNNEQFF. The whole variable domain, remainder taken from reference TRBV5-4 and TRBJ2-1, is ETGVTQSPTHLIKTRGQQVTLRCSSQSGHNTVSWYQQALGQGPQFIFQYYREEENGRGNFPPRFSGLQFPNYSSELNVNALELDDSALYLCASSSNNEQFFGPGTRLTVL.

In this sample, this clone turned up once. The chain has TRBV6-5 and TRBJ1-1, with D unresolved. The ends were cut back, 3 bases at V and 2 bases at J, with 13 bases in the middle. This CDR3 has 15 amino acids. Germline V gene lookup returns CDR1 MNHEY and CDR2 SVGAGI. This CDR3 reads CASSYNPSPNTEAFF. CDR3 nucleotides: TGTGCCAGCAGTTATAACCCAAGCCCCAACACTGAAGCTTTCTTT.

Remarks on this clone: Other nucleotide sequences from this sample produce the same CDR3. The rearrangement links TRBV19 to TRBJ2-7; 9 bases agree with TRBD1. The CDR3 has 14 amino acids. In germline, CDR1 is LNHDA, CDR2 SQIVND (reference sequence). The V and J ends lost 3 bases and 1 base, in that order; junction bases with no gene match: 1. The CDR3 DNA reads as TGTGCCAGTAGTATGGGACAGGGATCCTACGAGCAGTACTTC. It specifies CASSMGQGSYEQYF.

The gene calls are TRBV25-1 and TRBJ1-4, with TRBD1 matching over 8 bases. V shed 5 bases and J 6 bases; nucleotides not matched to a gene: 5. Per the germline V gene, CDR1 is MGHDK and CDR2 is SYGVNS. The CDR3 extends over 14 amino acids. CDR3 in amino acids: CASSSQGADEKLFF. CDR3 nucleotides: TGTGCCAGCAGTAGCCAGGGGGCGGATGAAAAACTGTTTTTT.

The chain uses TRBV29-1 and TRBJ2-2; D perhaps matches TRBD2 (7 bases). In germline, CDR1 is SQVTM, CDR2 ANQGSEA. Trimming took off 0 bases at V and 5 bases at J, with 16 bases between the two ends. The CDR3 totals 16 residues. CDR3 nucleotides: TGCAGCGTTGAAGATCTTGGCAAGGGGGGGACCGGGGAGCTGTTTTTT. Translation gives CSVEDLGKGGTGELFF.

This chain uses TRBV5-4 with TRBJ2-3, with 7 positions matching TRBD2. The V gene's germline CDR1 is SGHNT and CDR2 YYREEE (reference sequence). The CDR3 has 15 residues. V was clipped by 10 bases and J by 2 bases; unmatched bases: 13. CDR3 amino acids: CAGGSGAGPTDTQYF. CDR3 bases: TGTGCCGGGGGTTCTGGAGCGGGACCCACAGATACGCAGTATTTT.

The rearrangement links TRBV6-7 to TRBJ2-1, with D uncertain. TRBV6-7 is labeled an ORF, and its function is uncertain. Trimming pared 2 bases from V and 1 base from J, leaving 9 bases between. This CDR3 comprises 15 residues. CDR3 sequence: CASSYKLRSYNEQFF. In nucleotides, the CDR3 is TGTGCCAGCAGTTACAAACTCCGGTCCTACAATGAGCAGTTCTTC.

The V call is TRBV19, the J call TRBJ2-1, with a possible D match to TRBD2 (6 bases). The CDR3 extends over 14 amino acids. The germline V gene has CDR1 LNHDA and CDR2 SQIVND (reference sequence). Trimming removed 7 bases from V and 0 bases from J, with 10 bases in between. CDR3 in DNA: TGTGCCAGTAATCCCGGGAGCTCCTACAATGAGCAGTTCTTC. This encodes CASNPGSSYNEQFF.